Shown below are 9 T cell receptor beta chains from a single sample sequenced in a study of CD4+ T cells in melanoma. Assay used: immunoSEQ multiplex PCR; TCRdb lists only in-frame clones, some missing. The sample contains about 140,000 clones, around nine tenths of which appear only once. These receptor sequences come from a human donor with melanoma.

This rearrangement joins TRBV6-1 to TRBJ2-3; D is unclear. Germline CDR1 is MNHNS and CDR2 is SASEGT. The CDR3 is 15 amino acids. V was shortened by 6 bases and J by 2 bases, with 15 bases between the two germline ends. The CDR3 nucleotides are TGTGCCAGCAGCCCATGGGCGAAACTCACAGATACGCAGTATTTT. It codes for CASSPWAKLTDTQYF.

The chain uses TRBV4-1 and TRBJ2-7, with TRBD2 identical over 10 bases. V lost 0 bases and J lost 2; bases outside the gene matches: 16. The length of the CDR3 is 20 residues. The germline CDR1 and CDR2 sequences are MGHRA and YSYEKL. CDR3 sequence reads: CASSQDRQAGLAGAPYEQYF. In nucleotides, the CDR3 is TGCGCCAGCAGCCAAGATCGCCAGGCGGGGCTAGCGGGGGCTCCCTACGAGCAGTACTTC.

The CDR3 nucleotides are TGTGCCAGCAGCTCCGGACAGGGCTCCACTGAAGCTTTCTTT. The encoded protein is CASSSGQGSTEAFF. The chain recombines TRBV5-4 with TRBJ1-1; 8 bases are shared with TRBD1. V shed 3 bases, J shed 4 bases, and the junction held 5 bases outside the gene matches. Germline V gives CDR1 SGHNT, CDR2 YYREEE (reference sequence). This CDR3 comprises 14 residues. Supplemented by reference TRBV5-4 and TRBJ1-1, the full variable domain reads ETGVTQSPTHLIKTRGQQVTLRCSSQSGHNTVSWYQQALGQGPQFIFQYYREEENGRGNFPPRFSGLQFPNYSSELNVNALELDDSALYLCASSSGQGSTEAFFGQGTRLTVV.

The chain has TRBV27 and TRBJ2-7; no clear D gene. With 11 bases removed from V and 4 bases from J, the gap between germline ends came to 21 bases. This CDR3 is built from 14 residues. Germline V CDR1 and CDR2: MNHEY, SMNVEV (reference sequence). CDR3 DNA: TGTGCCCGTGGAACAGTCCGCGTTTCATACGAGCAGTACTTC. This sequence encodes CARGTVRVSYEQYF.

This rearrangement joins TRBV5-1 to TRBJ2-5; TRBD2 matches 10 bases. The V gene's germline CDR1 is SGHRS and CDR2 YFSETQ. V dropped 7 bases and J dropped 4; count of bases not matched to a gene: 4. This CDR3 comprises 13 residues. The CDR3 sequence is CASGTSGAETQYF. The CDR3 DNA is TGCGCCAGCGGCACTAGCGGGGCAGAGACCCAGTACTTC.

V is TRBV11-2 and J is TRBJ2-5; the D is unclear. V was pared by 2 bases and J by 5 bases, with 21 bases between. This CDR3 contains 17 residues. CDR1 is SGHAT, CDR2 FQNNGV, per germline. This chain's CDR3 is CASSLNADVLGWETQYF. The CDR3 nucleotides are TGTGCCAGCAGCTTAAACGCGGACGTCCTAGGATGGGAGACCCAGTACTTC.

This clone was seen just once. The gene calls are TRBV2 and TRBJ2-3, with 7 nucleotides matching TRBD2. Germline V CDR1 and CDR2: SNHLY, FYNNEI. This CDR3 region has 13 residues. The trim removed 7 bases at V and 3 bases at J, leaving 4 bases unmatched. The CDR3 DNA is TGTGCCAGCACACTAGCGCAAACAGATACGCAGTATTTT. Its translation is CASTLAQTDTQYF.

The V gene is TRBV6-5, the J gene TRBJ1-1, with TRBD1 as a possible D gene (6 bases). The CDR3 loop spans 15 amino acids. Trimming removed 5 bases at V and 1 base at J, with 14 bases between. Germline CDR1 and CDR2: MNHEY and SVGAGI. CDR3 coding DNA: TGTGCCAGCAGTCCCGGGACACCCGAGAACACTGAAGCTTTCTTT. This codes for CASSPGTPENTEAFF.

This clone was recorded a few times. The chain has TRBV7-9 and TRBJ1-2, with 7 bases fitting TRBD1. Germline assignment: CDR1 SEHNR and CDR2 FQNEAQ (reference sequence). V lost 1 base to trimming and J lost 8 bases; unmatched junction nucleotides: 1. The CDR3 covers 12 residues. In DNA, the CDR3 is TGTGCCAGCAGCTTAGAAGGGGGCGGCTACACCTTC. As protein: CASSLEGGGYTF.